This entry lists 21 T cell receptor beta chains sequenced from one sample in a study of human T cells and chemical hapten exposure. Using its own MiXCR run on the RACE reads, TCRdb lists one record per CDR3 protein. The profile shows tens of thousands of distinct CDR3 sequences, roughly 4% of them singletons. Noted time point: healthy volunteer bleed at 2 weeks. The study extracted total RNA from unfractionated whole blood. The sequencing input was whole blood. These receptor sequences come from a female donor in good health. Some clones in this sample may be carry-over from other donors' samples.

Many counts were recorded for this clonotype. The chain joins TRBV6-6 to TRBJ2-2, with D hard to call. The CDR3 length is 13 residues. The germline gives CDR1 MNHNY, CDR2 SVGAGI (reference sequence). The germline V and J ends were trimmed by 7 bases and 7 bases, with 13 bases remaining between them. The CDR3 region is CASNPTRGGELFF. CDR3 DNA sequence: TGTGCCAGCAATCCTACCCGAGGCGGGGAGCTGTTTTTT.

This clonotype was detected many times. The V call is TRBV11-3, the J call TRBJ2-3, with 8 positions matching TRBD2. The CDR3 is 16 amino acids. The V and J ends lost 7 bases and 0 bases, in that order; junction bases with no gene match: 9. Germline CDR1 SGHNT, CDR2 YENEEA. CDR3 DNA: TGTGCCAGCACCGGGGGGGGCTCTCTAAGCACAGATACGCAGTATTTT. It specifies CASTGGGSLSTDTQYF.

This clonotype was seen at least ten times. This rearrangement joins TRBV5-1 to TRBJ2-3; 13 bases agree with TRBD2. The V and J ends lost 4 bases and 2 bases, in that order; junction bases with no gene match: 4. This CDR3 has 16 residues. Germline CDR1 and CDR2: SGHRS and YFSETQ. CDR3 sequence (DNA): TGCGCCAGCAGCCGGACTAGCGGGGGCATCACAGATACGCAGTATTTT. Amino acid sequence: CASSRTSGGITDTQYF.

This clonotype was counted many times. V usage is TRBV6-5 and J usage is TRBJ1-3; D perhaps matches TRBD1 (5 bases). The length of the CDR3 is 15 residues. V lost 6 bases and J 4 bases, leaving 16 bases between the germline ends. Germline lookup yields CDR1 MNHEY and CDR2 SVGAGI. CDR3 DNA: TGTGCCAGCAGCCCACTCCGGACAACCGGAAACACCATATATTTT. Its protein product is CASSPLRTTGNTIYF.

This clonotype was recorded at least ten times. The chain combines TRBV24-1 with TRBJ2-5, with D perhaps TRBD1 (6 bases). Germline V lookup: CDR1 KGHDR, CDR2 SFDVKD. V lost 2 bases and J lost 4, with 13 bases in between. The CDR3 runs 15 residues. The CDR3 DNA is TGTGCCACCAGTGATTACCAGGGGTTACGAGAGACCCAGTACTTC. Translation gives CATSDYQGLRETQYF.

Ten or more counts support this clonotype. This chain links TRBV3-1 with TRBJ1-1, with 7 bases that match TRBD1. The trim removed 3 bases at V and 5 bases at J, leaving 6 bases unmatched. Germline lookup yields CDR1 LGHDT and CDR2 YNNKEL (reference sequence). The CDR3 spans 14 residues. The CDR3 spells CASSQEYRGTEAFF. The CDR3 bases are TGTGCCAGCAGCCAGGAGTACAGGGGAACTGAAGCTTTCTTT.

This clonotype was detected many times. This chain links TRBV7-9 with TRBJ1-4, with no clear D. The CDR3 is 12 amino acids. CDR1 is SEHNR and CDR2 is FQNEAQ in the germline V gene (reference sequence). With 5 bases removed from V and 8 bases from J, the gap between germline ends came to 9 bases. The CDR3: CASSNEAEKLFF. CDR3 sequence (DNA): TGTGCCAGCAGCAACGAGGCGGAAAAACTGTTTTTT.

Of note for this clonotype: A much bigger clone sits one base away, suggesting this may be a read error. The final CDR3 position lacks the conserved phenylalanine or tryptophan, pointing to a likely read error. J is TRBJ1-5 and V is TRBV19, with D unclear. The CDR3 length is 13 residues. Per the germline V gene, CDR1 is LNHDA and CDR2 is SQIVND (reference sequence). The germline V and J ends were trimmed by 0 bases and 5 bases, with 5 bases remaining between them. This CDR3 reads CASSIDTDQPQHS. CDR3 nucleotide sequence: TGTGCCAGTAGTATAGACACGGATCAGCCCCAGCATTCT.

This clonotype was observed many times. The rearrangement joins TRBV6-5 to TRBJ1-6; D is uncertain. The CDR3 has 14 residues. Trimming stripped 2 bases from V and 4 bases from J, with 6 bases between. The germline V gene has CDR1 MNHEY and CDR2 SVGAGI. The chain's CDR3 is CASSYRGYNSPLHF. CDR3 bases: TGTGCCAGCAGTTACCGAGGATATAATTCACCCCTCCACTTT.

The sample holds many counts of this clonotype. The genes are TRBV2 and TRBJ2-7, with 8 bases matching TRBD1. The CDR3 contains 13 residues. Germline V lookup: CDR1 SNHLY, CDR2 FYNNEI. Trimming cost V 2 bases and J 10 bases; bases outside gene matches: 7. The CDR3 nucleotides read TGTGCCAGCAGTGAACAGGGGGCGGGTTCACAGTACTTC. It encodes CASSEQGAGSQYF.

Ten or more counts support this clonotype. The rearrangement uses TRBV3-1 and TRBJ2-1; a possible D gene is TRBD1 (6 bases). The CDR3 is made up of 16 amino acids. Trimming removed 4 bases from V and 5 bases from J, with 18 bases in between. Looked up from germline, CDR1 is LGHDT and CDR2 is YNNKEL (reference sequence). DNA for the CDR3: TGTGCCAGCAGCCTGTCCCGGACAGTCGAACACAATGAGCAGTTCTTC. This sequence encodes CASSLSRTVEHNEQFF.

In its sample, this clonotype was seen many times. The genes are TRBV20-1 and TRBJ2-6, with D uncertain. The V end was cut by 0 bases, the J end by 3 bases, with 3 bases between. Germline CDR1 DFQATT, CDR2 SNEGSKA (reference sequence). CDR3 length: 13 residues. In nucleotides, the CDR3 is TGCAGTGCTAGAGATGGTGGGGCCAACGTCCTGACTTTC. This translates into CSARDGGANVLTF.

J is TRBJ1-6 and V is TRBV7-2, with D possibly matching TRBD1 (5 bases). The germline gives CDR1 SGHTA, CDR2 FQGNSA. Deletions cut 6 bases from V and 6 bases from J, with 24 bases between. The CDR3 runs 18 residues. CDR3 sequence (DNA): TGTGCCAGCAGAAAAGGTGGTGAGACAGAAAGTTTTAATTCACCCCTCCACTTT. Its protein product is CASRKGGETESFNSPLHF.

This clonotype was seen many times. The V gene is TRBV11-2, the J gene TRBJ2-1; 7 positions match TRBD2. The CDR3 runs 14 residues. J gave up 8 bases and V 2 bases, and 6 bases lay outside the gene matches. In germline, CDR1 is SGHAT, CDR2 FQNNGV. The CDR3 coding sequence is TGTGCCAGCAGCTTATCCCAGCGGGGTGATGAGCAGTTCTTC. This translates into CASSLSQRGDEQFF.

This clonotype was seen many times. This rearrangement joins TRBV4-1 to TRBJ1-4; D remains unclear. The CDR3 sequence is 16 residues long. Trimming removed 0 bases at V and 2 bases at J, with 10 bases between. CDR1 MGHRA and CDR2 YSYEKL come from the germline V gene. The CDR3 coding sequence is TGCGCCAGCAGCCAAGAGTCGGGTGCGACTAATGAAAAACTGTTTTTT. It specifies CASSQESGATNEKLFF.

At least ten counts were recorded for this clonotype. The rearrangement joins TRBV6-2 or TRBV6-3 to TRBJ2-5, with a possible D match to TRBD1 (6 bases). The germline V gene has CDR1 MNHEY and CDR2 SVGEGT. V dropped 6 bases and J dropped 2 bases, with 13 bases sitting between them. The CDR3 runs to 14 residues. The chain's CDR3 is CASSRQESQETQYF. The CDR3 DNA sequence: TGTGCCAGCAGCCGACAGGAATCGCAAGAGACCCAGTACTTC.

This clonotype occurred many times. V usage is TRBV3-2 and J usage is TRBJ1-6; TRBD1, as called in the table, went unchecked against the DNA. TRBV3-2 is a documented pseudogene. The CDR3 extends over 15 amino acids. The DNA of the CDR3 is TGTGCCAGCCCCAACTTGTTAGGGGGCAATTCACCCCTCCACTTT. It encodes CASPNLLGGNSPLHF.

This clonotype was counted at least ten times. V and J are TRBV6-6 and TRBJ1-5; D not certain. This CDR3 contains 14 residues. Trimming took 6 bases from V and 0 from J, leaving 9 bases between them. Germline CDR1 reads MNHNY; CDR2 reads SVGAGI (reference sequence). CDR3 DNA sequence: TGTGCCAGCAGCTGGCAGAATAGCAATCAGCCCCAGCATTTT. It codes for CASSWQNSNQPQHF.

This clonotype was seen more than once but under ten times. The chain uses TRBV20-1 and TRBJ2-1, with TRBD2 identical over 10 bases. Germline CDR1 reads DFQATT; CDR2 reads SNEGSKA (reference sequence). There are 14 residues in the CDR3. The J segment lost 9 bases and the V segment lost 3 bases, leaving 8 bases of the junction unmatched. The CDR3: CSARASGGRGEQFF. The CDR3 bases are TGCAGTGCTAGGGCTAGCGGGGGAAGGGGTGAGCAGTTCTTC.

This clonotype occurred many times. V usage is TRBV4-2 and J usage is TRBJ1-6; D is ambiguous. The V gene lost 1 base and the J gene lost 10 bases, with 14 bases spanning the gap. This CDR3 has 15 residues. Germline loops: CDR1 LGHNA, CDR2 YNFKEQ. Written as DNA, the CDR3 is TGTGCCAGCAGCCAAGGGTGGCCGGGGAGCTCACCCCTCCACTTT. Its translation: CASSQGWPGSSPLHF.

The CDR3 sequence: CASSLDRDRGGYTF. The CDR3 DNA is TGTGCCAGCAGTCTGGACCGGGACAGGGGCGGCTACACCTTC. The chain is built from TRBV27 and TRBJ1-2, with 10 bases that match TRBD1. Per germline, CDR1 MNHEY and CDR2 SMNVEV (reference sequence). CDR3 length equals 14 residues. Trimming took 5 bases from V and 8 from J; bases not matched to a gene: 8.